The clone carrying this TCR beta chain occurred many times. These data belong to a study of Graves' ophthalmopathy and Graves' hyperthyroidism. Trimming took 1 base from V and 6 from J; bases not matched to a gene: 7. Germline CDR1 MDHEN, CDR2 SYDVKM. The CDR3 runs to 17 residues. Scientists amplified the TCR beta CDR3 regions from RNA transcripts. RT-PCR was first run with HTBI primers, then multiplex PCR in a second round. TCRdb used MiXCR to reprocess the multiplex PCR reads, holding one entry per CDR3 protein. The sample gives approximately 480,000 distinct CDR3 sequences, around 15% of which show up once; approximately 9.8% is in the top ten.

Sequencing input: blood. This chain links TRBV28 with TRBJ1-6, with 9 bases fitting TRBD1. This sequence originates from a woman in her twenties or thirties with Graves' ophthalmopathy. The CDR3 here is CASSLYMWGQGNSPLHF. DNA for the CDR3: TGTGCCAGCAGTTTATACATGTGGGGACAGGGTAATTCACCCCTCCACTTT.